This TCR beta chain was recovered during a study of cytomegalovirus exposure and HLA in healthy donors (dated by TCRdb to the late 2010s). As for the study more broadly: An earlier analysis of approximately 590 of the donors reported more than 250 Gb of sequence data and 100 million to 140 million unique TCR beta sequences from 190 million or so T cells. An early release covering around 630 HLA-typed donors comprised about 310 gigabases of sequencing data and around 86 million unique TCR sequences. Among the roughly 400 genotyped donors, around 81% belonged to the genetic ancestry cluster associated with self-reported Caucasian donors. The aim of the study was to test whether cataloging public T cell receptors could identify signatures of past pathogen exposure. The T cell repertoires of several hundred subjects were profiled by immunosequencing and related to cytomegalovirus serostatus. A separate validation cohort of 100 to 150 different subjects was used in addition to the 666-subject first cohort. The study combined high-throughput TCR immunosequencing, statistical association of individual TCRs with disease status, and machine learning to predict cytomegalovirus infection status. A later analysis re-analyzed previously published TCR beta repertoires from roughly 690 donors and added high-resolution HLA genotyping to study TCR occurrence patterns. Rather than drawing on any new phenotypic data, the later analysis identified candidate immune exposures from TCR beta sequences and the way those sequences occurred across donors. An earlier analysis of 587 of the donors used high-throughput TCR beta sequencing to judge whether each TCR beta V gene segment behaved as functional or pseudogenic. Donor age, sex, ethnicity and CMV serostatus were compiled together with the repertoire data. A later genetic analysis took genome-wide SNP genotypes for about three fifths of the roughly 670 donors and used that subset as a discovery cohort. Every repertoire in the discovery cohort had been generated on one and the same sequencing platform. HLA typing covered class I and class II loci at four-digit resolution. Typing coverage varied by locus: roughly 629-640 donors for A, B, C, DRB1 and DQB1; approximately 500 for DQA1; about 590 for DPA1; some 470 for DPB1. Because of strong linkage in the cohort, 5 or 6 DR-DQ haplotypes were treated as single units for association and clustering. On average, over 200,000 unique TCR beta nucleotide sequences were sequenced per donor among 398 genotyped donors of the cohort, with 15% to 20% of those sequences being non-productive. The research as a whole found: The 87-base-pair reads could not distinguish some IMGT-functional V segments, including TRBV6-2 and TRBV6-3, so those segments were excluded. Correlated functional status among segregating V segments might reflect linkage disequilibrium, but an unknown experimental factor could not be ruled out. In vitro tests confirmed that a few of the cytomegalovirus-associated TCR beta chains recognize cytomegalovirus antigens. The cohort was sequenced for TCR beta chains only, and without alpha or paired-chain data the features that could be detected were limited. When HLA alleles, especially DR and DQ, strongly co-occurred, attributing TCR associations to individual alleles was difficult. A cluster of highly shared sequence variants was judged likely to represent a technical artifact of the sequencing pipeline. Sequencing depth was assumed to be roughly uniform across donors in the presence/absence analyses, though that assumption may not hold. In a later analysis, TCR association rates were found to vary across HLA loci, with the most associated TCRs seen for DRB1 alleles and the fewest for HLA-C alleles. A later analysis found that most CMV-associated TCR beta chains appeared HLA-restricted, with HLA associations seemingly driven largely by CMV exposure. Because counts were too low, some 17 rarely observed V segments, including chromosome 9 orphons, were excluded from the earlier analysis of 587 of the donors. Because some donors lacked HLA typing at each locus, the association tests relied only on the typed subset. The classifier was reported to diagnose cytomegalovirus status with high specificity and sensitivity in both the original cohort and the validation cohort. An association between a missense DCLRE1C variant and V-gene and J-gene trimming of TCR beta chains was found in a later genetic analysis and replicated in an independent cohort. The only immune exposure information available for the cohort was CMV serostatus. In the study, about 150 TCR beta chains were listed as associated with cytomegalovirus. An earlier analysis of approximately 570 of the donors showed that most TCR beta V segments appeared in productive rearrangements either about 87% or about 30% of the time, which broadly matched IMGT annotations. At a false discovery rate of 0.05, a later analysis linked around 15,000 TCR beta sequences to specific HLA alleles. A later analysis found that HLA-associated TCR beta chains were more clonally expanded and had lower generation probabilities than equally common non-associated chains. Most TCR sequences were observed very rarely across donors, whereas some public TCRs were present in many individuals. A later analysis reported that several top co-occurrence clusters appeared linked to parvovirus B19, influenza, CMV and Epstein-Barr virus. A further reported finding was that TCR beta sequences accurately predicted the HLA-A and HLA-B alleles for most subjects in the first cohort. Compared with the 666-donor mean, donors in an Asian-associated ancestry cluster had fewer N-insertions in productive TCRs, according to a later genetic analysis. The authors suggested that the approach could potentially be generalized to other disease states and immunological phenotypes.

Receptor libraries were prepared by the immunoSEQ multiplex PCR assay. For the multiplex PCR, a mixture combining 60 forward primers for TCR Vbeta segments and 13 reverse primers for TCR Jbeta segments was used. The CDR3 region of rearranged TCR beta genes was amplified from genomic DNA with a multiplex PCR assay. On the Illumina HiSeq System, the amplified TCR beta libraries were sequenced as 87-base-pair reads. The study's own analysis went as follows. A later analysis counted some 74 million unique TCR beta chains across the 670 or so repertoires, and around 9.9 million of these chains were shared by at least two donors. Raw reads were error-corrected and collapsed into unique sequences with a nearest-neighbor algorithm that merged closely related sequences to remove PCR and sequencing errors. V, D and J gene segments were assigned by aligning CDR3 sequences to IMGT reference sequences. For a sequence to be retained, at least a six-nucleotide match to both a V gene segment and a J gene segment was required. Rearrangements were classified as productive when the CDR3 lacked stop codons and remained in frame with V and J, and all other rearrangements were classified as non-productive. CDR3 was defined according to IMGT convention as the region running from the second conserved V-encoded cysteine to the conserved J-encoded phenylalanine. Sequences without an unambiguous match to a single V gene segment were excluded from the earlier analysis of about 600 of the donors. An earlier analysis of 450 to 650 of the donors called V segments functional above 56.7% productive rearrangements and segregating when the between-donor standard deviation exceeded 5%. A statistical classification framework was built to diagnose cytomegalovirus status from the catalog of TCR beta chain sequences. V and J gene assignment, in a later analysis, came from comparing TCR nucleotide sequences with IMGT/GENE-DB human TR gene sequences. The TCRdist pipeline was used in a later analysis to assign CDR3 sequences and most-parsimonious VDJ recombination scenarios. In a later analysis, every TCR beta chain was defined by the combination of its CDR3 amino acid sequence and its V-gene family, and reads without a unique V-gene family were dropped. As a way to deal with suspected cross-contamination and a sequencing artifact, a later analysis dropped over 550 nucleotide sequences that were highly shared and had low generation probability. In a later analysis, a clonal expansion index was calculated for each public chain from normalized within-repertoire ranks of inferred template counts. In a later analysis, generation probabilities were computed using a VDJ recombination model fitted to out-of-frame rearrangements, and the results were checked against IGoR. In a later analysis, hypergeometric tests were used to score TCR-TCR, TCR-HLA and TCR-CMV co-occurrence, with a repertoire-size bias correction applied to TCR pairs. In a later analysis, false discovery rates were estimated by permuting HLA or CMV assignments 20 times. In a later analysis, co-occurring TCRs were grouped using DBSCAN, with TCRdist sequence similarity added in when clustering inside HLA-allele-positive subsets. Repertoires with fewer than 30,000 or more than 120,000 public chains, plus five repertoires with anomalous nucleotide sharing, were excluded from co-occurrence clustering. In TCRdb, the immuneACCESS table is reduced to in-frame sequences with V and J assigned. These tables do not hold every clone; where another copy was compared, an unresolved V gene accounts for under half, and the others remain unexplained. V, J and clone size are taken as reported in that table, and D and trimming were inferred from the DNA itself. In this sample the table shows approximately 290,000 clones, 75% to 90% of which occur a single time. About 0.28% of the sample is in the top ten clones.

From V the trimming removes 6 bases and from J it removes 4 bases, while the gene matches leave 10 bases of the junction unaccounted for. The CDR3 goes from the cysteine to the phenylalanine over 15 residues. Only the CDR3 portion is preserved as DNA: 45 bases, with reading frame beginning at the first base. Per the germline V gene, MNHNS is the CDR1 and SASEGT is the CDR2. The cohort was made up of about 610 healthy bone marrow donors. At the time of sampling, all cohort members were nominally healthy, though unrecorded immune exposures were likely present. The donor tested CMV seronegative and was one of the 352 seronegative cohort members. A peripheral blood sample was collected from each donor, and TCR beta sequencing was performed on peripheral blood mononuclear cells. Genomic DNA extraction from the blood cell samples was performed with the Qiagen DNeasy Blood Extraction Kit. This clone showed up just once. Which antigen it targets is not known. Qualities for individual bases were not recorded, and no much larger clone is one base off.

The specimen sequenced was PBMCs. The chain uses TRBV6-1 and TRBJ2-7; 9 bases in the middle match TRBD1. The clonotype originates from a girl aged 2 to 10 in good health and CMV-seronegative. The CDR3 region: CASRSLGQGLYEQYF. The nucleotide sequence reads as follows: TGTGCCAGCAGAAGTCTGGGACAGGGTCTTTACGAGCAGTACTTC.